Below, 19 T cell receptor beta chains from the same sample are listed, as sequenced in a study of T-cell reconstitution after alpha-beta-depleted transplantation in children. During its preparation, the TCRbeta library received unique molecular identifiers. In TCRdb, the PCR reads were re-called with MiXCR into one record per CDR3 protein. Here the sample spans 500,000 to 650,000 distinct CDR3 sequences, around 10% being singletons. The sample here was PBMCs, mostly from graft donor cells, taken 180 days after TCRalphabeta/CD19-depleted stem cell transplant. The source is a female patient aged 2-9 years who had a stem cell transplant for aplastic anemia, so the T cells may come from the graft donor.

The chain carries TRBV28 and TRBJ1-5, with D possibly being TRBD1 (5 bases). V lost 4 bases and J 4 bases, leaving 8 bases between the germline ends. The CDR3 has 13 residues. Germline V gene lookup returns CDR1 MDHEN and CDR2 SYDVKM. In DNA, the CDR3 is TGTGCCAGCAGTTCCCCAGGGAATCAGCCCCAGCATTTT. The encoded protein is CASSSPGNQPQHF.

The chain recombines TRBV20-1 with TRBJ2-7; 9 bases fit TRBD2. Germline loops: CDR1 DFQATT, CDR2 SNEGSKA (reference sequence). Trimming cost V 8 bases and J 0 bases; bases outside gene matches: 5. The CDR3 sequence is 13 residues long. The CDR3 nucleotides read TGCAGTCCGTTAGCGGGAGCCTCCTACGAGCAGTACTTC. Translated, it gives CSPLAGASYEQYF.

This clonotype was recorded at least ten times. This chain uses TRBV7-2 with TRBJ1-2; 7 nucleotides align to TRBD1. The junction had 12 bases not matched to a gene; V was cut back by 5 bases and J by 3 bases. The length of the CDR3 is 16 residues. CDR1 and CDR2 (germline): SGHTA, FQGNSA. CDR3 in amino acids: CASSPPPGGSDYGYTF. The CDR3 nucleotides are TGTGCCAGCAGCCCACCCCCAGGGGGATCAGACTATGGCTACACCTTC.

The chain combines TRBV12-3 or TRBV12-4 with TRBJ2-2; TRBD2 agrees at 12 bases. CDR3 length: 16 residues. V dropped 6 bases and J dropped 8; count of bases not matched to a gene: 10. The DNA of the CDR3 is TGTGCCAGCAGCAGGACTAGCGGGGCTGGAGGGGGGGAGCTGTTTTTT. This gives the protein CASSRTSGAGGGELFF.

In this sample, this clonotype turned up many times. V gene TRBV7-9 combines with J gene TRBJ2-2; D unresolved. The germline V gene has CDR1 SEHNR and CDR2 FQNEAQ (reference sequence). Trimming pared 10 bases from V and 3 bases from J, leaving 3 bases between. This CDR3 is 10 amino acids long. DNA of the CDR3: TGTGCCACGGACACCGGGGAGCTGTTTTTT. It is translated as CATDTGELFF.

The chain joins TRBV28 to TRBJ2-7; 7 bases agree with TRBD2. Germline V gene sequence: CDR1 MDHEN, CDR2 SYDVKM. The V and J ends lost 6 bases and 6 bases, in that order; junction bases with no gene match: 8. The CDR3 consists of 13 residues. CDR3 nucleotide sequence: TGTGCCAGCAGGTCATGGGGGACTATCGAGCAGTACGTC. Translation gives CASRSWGTIEQYV.

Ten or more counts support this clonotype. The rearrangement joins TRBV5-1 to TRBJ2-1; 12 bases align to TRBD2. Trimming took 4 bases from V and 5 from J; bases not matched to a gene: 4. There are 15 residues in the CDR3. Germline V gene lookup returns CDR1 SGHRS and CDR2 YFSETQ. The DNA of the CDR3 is TGCGCCAGCAGCCCTGGACTAGCGGGGAACAATGAGCAGTTCTTC. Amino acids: CASSPGLAGNNEQFF.

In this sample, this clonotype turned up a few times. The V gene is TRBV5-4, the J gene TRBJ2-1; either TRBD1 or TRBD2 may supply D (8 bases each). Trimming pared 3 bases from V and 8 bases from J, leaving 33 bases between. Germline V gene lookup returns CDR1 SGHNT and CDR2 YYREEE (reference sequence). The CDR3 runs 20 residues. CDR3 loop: CASSSRGLLAGPPIWDEQFF. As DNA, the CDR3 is TGTGCCAGCAGCTCCAGGGGGCTCCTAGCGGGCCCCCCTATCTGGGATGAGCAGTTCTTC.

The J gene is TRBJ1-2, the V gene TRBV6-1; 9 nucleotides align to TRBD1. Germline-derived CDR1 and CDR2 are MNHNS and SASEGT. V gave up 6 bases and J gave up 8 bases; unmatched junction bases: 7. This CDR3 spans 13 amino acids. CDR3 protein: CASRADRGGGYTF. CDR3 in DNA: TGTGCCAGCAGAGCGGACAGGGGAGGCGGCTACACCTTC.

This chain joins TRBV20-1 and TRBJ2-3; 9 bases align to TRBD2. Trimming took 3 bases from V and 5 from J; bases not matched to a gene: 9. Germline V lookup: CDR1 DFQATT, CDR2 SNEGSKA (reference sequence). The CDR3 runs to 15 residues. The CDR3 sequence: CSARGLAGTIDTQYF. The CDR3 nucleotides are TGCAGTGCTAGGGGTCTAGCGGGAACGATAGATACGCAGTATTTT.

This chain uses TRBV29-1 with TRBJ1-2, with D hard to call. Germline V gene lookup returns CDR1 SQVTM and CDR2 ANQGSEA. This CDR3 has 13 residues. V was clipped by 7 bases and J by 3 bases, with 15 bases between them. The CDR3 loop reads CSGLAGQDYGYTF. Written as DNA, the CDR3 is TGCAGCGGACTCGCAGGCCAGGACTATGGCTACACCTTC.

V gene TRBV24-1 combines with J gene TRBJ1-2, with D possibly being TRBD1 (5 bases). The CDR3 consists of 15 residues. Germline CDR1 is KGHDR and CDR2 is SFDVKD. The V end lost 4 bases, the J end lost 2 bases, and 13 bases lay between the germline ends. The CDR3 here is CATSDPGLANYGYTF. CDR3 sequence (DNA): TGTGCCACCAGTGACCCGGGACTTGCAAACTATGGCTACACCTTC.

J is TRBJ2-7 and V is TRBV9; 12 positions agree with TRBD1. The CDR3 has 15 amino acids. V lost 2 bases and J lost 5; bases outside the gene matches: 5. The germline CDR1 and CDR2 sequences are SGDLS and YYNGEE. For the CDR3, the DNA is TGTGCCAGCAGCGTTGGGGACAGGGGGCGGGACGAGCAGTACTTC. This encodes CASSVGDRGRDEQYF.

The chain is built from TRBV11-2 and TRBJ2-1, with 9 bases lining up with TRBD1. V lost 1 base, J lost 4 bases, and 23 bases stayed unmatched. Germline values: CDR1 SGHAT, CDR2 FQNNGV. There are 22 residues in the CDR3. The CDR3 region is CASSLVHSRDREQSIPYNEQFF. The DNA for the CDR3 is TGTGCCAGCAGCTTAGTTCACAGCCGGGACAGGGAACAATCAATACCTTACAATGAGCAGTTCTTC. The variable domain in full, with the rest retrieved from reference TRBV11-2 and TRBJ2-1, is EAGVAQSPRYKIIEKRQSVAFWCNPISGHATLYWYQQILGQGPKLLIQFQNNGVVDDSQLPKDRFSAERLKGVDSTLKIQPAKLEDSAVYLCASSLVHSRDREQSIPYNEQFFGPGTRLTVL.

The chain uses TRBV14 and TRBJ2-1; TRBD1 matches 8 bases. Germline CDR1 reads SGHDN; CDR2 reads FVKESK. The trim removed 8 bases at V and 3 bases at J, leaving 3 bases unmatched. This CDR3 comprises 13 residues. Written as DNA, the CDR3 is TGTGCCAGCCGGACAGGGCGCTACAATGAGCAGTTCTTC. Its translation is CASRTGRYNEQFF. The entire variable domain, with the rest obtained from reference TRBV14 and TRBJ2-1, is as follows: EAGVTQFPSHSVIEKGQTVTLRCDPISGHDNLYWYRRVMGKEIKFLLHFVKESKQDESGMPNNRFLAERTGGTYSTLKVQPAELEDSGVYFCASRTGRYNEQFFGPGTRLTVL.

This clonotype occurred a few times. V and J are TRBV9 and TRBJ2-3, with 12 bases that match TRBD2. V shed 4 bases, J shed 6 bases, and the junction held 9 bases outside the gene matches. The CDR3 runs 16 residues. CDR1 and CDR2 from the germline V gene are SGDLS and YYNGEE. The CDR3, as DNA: TGTGCCAGCAGCCCTAGATTCACTAGCGGGAGGGATACGCAGTATTTT. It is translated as CASSPRFTSGRDTQYF.

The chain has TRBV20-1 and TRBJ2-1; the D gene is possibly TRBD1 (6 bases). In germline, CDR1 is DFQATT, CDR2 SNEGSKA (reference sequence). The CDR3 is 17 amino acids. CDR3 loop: CCASVFRGRSSYNEQFF. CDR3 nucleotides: TGCTGCGCTAGTGTGTTCAGGGGACGAAGCTCCTACAATGAGCAGTTCTTC.

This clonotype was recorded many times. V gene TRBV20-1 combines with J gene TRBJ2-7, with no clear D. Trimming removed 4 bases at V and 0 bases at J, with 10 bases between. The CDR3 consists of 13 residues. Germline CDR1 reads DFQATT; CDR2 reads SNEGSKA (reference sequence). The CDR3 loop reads CSAIAGNSYEQYF. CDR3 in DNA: TGCAGTGCTATTGCCGGAAACTCCTACGAGCAGTACTTC.

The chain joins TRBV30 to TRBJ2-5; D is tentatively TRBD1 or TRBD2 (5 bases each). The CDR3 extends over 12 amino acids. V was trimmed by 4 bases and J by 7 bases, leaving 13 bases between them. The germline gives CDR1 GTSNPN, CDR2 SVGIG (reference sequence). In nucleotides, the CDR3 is TGTGCCTGGACTATGGGGACGGGGACCCAGTACTTC. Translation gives CAWTMGTGTQYF.